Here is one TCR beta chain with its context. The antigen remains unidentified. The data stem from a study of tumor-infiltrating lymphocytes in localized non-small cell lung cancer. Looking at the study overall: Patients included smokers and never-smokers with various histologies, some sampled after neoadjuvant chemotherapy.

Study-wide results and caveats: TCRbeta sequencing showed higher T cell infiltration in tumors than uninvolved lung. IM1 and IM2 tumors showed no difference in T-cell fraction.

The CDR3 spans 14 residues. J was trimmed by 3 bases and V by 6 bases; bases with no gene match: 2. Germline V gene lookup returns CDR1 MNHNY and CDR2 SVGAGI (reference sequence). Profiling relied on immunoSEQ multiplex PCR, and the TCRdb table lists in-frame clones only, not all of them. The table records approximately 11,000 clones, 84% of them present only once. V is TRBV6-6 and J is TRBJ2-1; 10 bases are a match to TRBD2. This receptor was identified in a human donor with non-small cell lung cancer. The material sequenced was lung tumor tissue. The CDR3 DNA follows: TGTGCCAGCAGGGAGCGGGGGGGCTACAATGAGCAGTTCTTC. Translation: CASRERGGYNEQFF.